This TCR beta chain was recovered during a study of T cell responses to AZD1222 COVID-19 vaccine. The study, taken as a whole, reports: Two doses of AZD1222 preceded a rise in Spike-specific TCR breadth and depth. Most donors were white British and more were female, and clonal diversity was possibly underestimated. Baseline seropositivity occurred in only six or seven AZD1222 recipients. Unmutated variant regions are reportedly the target of nearly half of TCRs that are spike-specific.

Germline CDR1 MNHNY, CDR2 SVGAGI (reference sequence). This CDR3 spans 15 amino acids. The V and J ends lost 6 bases and 4 bases, in that order; junction bases with no gene match: 10. Remarks on this clone: Its specificity is unknown.

Some clones are missing from TCRdb's copy, which holds only in-frame ones; the method was immunoSEQ multiplex PCR. This repertoire shows about 82,000 clones, 75% to 90% found once; its top ten account for over 5.5%. The chain links TRBV6-6 to TRBJ1-2; 8 bases are a match to TRBD1. The sequencing here drew on peripheral blood, taken on day 0 of AZD1222 vaccination. The sequence came from an adult in good health. CDR3 sequence: CASSHLDRGSYGYTF. The CDR3 DNA follows: TGTGCCAGCAGCCACCTAGACAGGGGAAGCTATGGCTACACCTTC.